These 10 T cell receptor beta chains originate from one sample sequenced in a study of identical twins. TCRdb re-called the 5' RACE reads with MiXCR, one entry per CDR3 protein. The data hold hundreds of thousands of distinct CDR3 sequences, with approximately 6% observed a single time. Sequencing input: naive T cells sorted from blood. The receptors come from a man aged 18 to 29 in good health.

This clonotype was seen many times. The V and J genes are TRBV15 and TRBJ2-7; 8 bases fit TRBD2. The V gene end was trimmed by 3 bases and the J gene end by 3 bases; junction bases not matched to a gene: 4. The germline V gene has CDR1 LNHNV and CDR2 YYDKDF (reference sequence). CDR3 length: 14 amino acids. The CDR3: CATSRETSVYEQYV. Here the CDR3 DNA reads TGTGCCACCAGCAGGGAGACTAGCGTCTACGAGCAGTACGTC.

This clonotype was counted ten times or more. The rearrangement links TRBV25-1 to TRBJ2-2; no clear D gene. CDR1 is MGHDK and CDR2 is SYGVNS in the germline V gene. The CDR3 extends over 14 amino acids. V was shortened by 10 bases and J by 5 bases, with 17 bases between the two germline ends. CDR3 sequence (DNA): TGTGCCACCAAGTCATACAGTGAAACCGGGGAGCTGTTTTTT. Its translation is CATKSYSETGELFF.

The chain links TRBV19 to TRBJ2-7, with D perhaps TRBD2 (5 bases). Germline V gene sequence: CDR1 LNHDA, CDR2 SQIVND (reference sequence). The CDR3 has 14 residues. The V gene lost 3 bases and the J gene lost 4 bases, with 13 bases spanning the gap. In DNA, the CDR3 is TGTGCCAGTAGTATTCGAGGGAGTGTGTACGAGCAGTACTTC. Translation: CASSIRGSVYEQYF.

The gene calls are TRBV12-3 or TRBV12-4 and TRBJ2-3; perhaps TRBD1 as D (5 bases). The length of the CDR3 is 16 residues. The germline V and J ends were trimmed by 6 bases and 0 bases, with 16 bases remaining between them. The CDR3 sequence is CASSLWPGWSTDTQYF. In DNA, the CDR3 is TGTGCCAGCAGCCTATGGCCAGGGTGGAGCACAGATACGCAGTATTTT.

The chain links TRBV7-9 to TRBJ2-7, with 7 bases matching TRBD2. The CDR3 runs 16 residues. V lost 5 bases and J lost 2; bases outside the gene matches: 12. Germline-derived CDR1 and CDR2 are SEHNR and FQNEAQ (reference sequence). CDR3 DNA: TGTGCCAGCAGCCCCCCGGTAGGAGGGAGGGCCTACGAGCAGTACGTC. Translation gives CASSPPVGGRAYEQYV.

V and J are TRBV20-1 and TRBJ1-5; weak D call: TRBD1 (6 bases). The CDR3 covers 13 residues. Trimming shortened V by 0 bases and J by 15 bases, and 18 bases separated the two germline ends. Germline CDR1 and CDR2: DFQATT and SNEGSKA (reference sequence). The CDR3 coding sequence is TGCAGTGCTAGAGATTCCTCCGGGGGCGGACGGCATTTT. Residues: CSARDSSGGGRHF.

This clonotype was recorded many times. The V gene is TRBV6-1, the J gene TRBJ2-5; no clear D. Germline loops: CDR1 MNHNS, CDR2 SASEGT. The germline V and J ends were trimmed by 2 bases and 5 bases, with 12 bases remaining between them. CDR3 length equals 14 residues. CDR3 protein: CASSEIGLGETQYF. CDR3 bases: TGTGCCAGCAGTGAAATCGGGCTCGGGGAGACCCAGTACTTC.

This clonotype was counted a few times. The V call is TRBV27, the J call TRBJ2-6; D unclear. Deletions cut 2 bases from V and 4 bases from J, with 12 bases between. CDR3 size: 16 residues. Per the germline V gene, CDR1 is MNHEY and CDR2 is SMNVEV (reference sequence). CDR3 sequence: CASSLIGTPGANVLTF. The CDR3 bases are TGTGCCAGCAGTTTAATAGGTACGCCCGGGGCCAACGTCCTGACTTTC. The full variable domain, completed using reference TRBV27 and TRBJ2-6, is EAQVTQNPRYLITVTGKKLTVTCSQNMNHEYMSWYRQDPGLGLRQIYYSMNVEVTDKGDVPEGYKVSRKEKRNFPLILESPSPNQTSLYFCASSLIGTPGANVLTFGAGSRLTVL.

This clonotype has a handful of counts. This chain links TRBV5-1 with TRBJ2-3; D possibly corresponds to TRBD1 (6 bases). The CDR3 spans 18 residues. Trimming stripped 1 base from V and 0 bases from J, with 18 bases between. Looked up from germline, CDR1 is SGHRS and CDR2 is YFSETQ. Here the CDR3 reads CASSLPSGVGASTDTQYF. The CDR3 region has the DNA TGCGCCAGCAGCTTGCCCTCGGGTGTGGGGGCTAGCACAGATACGCAGTATTTT.

This clonotype showed up many times. The rearrangement uses TRBV29-1 and TRBJ2-7, with 10 bases matching TRBD1. Trimming took 7 bases from V and 4 from J; bases not matched to a gene: 10. In germline, CDR1 is SQVTM, CDR2 ANQGSEA. The CDR3 sequence is 14 residues long. CDR3 nucleotides: TGCAGCGCCCTGGGACAGGGGAAAGCGTACGAGCAGTACTTC. Protein sequence: CSALGQGKAYEQYF.